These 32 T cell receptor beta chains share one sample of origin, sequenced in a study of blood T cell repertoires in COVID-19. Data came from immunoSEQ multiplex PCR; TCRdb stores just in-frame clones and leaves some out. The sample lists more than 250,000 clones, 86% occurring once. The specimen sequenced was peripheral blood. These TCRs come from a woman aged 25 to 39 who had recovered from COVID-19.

CDR3 amino acids: CASSLTGRNTEAFF. Here the CDR3 DNA reads TGTGCCAGCAGCTTAACAGGGCGGAACACTGAAGCTTTCTTT. V and J are TRBV7-8 and TRBJ1-1; possible D gene TRBD1, 6 bases. V was cut by 2 bases and J by 1 base, with 8 bases left in between. The CDR3 sequence is 14 residues long. Per germline, CDR1 SGHVS and CDR2 FQNEAQ.

The CDR3 DNA follows: TGTGCCAGCAGCACTAAACTCACGAATACGCAGTATTTT. Translation: CASSTKLTNTQYF. J is TRBJ2-3 and V is TRBV12-3 or TRBV12-4; no clear D gene. Between the trimmed V and J ends, which lost 6 bases and 7 bases, there was a span of 14 bases. The CDR3 consists of 13 residues.

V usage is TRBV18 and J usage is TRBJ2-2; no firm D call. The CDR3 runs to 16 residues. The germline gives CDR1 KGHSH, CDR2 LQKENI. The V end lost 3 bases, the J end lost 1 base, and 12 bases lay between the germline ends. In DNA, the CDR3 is TGTGCCAGCTCACCTGATTCCAGGCGGAACACCGGGGAGCTGTTTTTT. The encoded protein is CASSPDSRRNTGELFF.

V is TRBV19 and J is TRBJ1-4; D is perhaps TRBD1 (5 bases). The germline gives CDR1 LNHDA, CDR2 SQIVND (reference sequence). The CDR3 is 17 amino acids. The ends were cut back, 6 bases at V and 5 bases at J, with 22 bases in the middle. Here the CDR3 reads CASSLKGSGTTNEKLFF. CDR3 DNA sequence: TGTGCCAGTAGCCTTAAAGGGTCAGGGACTACGAATGAAAAACTGTTTTTT. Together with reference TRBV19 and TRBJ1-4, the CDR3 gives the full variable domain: DGGITQSPKYLFRKEGQNVTLSCEQNLNHDAMYWYRQDPGQGLRLIYYSQIVNDFQKGDIAEGYSVSREKKESFPLTVTSAQKNPTAFYLCASSLKGSGTTNEKLFFGSGTQLSVL.

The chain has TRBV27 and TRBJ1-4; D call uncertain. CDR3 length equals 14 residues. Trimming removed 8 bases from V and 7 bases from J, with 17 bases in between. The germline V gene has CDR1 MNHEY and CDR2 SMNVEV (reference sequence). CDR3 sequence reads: CASRGMASGEKLFF. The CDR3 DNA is TGTGCCAGCCGGGGAATGGCATCGGGTGAAAAACTGTTTTTT.

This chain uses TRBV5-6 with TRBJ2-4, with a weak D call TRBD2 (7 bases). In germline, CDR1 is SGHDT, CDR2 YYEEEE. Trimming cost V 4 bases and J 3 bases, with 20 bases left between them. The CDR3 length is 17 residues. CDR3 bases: TGTGCCAGCAGCCGGGGTACCGGGGGGCAAGGCAAAAACATTCAGTACTTC. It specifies CASSRGTGGQGKNIQYF.

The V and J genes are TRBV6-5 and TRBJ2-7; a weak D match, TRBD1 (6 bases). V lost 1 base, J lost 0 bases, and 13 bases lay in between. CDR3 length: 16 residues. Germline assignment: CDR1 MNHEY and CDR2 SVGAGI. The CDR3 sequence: CASSYLGASSSYEQYF. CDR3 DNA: TGTGCCAGCAGTTACTTGGGGGCCAGTAGCTCCTACGAGCAGTACTTC.

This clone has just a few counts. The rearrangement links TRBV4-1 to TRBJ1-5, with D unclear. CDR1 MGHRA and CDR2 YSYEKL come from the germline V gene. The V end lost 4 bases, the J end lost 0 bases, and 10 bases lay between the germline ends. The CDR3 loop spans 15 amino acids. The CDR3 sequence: CASSPQEDSNQPQHF. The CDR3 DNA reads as TGCGCCAGCAGCCCCCAAGAGGATAGCAATCAGCCCCAGCATTTT.

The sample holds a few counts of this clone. CDR3 sequence reads: CASSPSQGQGDTEAFF. DNA of the CDR3: TGTGCCAGCAGTCCCTCCCAAGGACAGGGGGACACTGAAGCTTTCTTT. This chain connects TRBV28 to TRBJ1-1; 10 bases agree with TRBD1. V lost 5 bases, J lost 3 bases, and 9 bases stayed unmatched. Germline CDR1 is MDHEN and CDR2 is SYDVKM. This CDR3 contains 16 residues. The full variable domain, completed using reference TRBV28 and TRBJ1-1, is DVKVTQSSRYLVKRTGEKVFLECVQDMDHENMFWYRQDPGLGLRLIYFSYDVKMKEKGDIPEGYSVSREKKERFSLILESASTNQTSMYLCASSPSQGQGDTEAFFGQGTRLTVV.

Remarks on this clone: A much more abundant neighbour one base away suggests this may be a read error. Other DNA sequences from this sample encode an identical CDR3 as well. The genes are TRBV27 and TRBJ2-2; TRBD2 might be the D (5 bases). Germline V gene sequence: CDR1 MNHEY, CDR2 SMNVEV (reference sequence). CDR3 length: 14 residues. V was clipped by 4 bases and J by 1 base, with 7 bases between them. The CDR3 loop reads CASSSGLNTGELFF. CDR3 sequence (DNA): TGTGCCAGCAGTTCGGGATTGAACACCGGGGAGCTGTTTTTT.

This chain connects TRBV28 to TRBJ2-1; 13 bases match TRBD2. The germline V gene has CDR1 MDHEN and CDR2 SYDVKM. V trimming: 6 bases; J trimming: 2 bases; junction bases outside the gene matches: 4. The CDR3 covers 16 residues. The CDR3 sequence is CASSGTSGIAYNEQFF. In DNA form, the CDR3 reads TGTGCCAGCAGCGGGACTAGCGGGATCGCCTACAATGAGCAGTTCTTC.

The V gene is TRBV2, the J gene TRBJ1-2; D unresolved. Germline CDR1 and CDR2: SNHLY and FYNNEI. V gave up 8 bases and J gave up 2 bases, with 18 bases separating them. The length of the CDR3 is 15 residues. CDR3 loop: CASRTRGAENYGYTF. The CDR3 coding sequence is TGTGCCAGCCGCACCCGGGGAGCGGAAAACTATGGCTACACCTTC.

CDR3: CASSQGGGGPYEQYF. Here the CDR3 DNA reads TGTGCCAGCAGCCAAGGGGGGGGCGGTCCCTACGAGCAGTACTTC. The chain is built from TRBV3-1 (or the pseudogene TRBV3-2) and TRBJ2-7; weak D call: TRBD2 (7 bases). Germline V gene sequence: CDR1 LGHDT, CDR2 YNNKEL (reference sequence). With 1 base removed from V and 2 bases from J, the gap between germline ends came to 12 bases. There are 15 residues in the CDR3.

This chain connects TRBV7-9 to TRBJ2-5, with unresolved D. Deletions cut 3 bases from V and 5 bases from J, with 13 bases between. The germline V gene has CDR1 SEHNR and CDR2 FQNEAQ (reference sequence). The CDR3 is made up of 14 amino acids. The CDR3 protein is CASSFVEPRETQYF. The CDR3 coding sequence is TGTGCCAGCAGCTTCGTAGAGCCGAGGGAGACCCAGTACTTC.

CDR3 residues: CASSQGQGSGNTIYF. CDR3 sequence (DNA): TGTGCCAGCAGCCAGGGACAGGGCTCTGGAAACACCATATATTTT. This sequence joins TRBV3-1 (or the pseudogene TRBV3-2) and TRBJ1-3; 9 bases map to TRBD1. The germline V gene has CDR1 LGHDT and CDR2 YNNKEL (reference sequence). J lost 0 bases, V lost 3 bases, and 0 bases had no gene match. This CDR3 is built from 15 residues.

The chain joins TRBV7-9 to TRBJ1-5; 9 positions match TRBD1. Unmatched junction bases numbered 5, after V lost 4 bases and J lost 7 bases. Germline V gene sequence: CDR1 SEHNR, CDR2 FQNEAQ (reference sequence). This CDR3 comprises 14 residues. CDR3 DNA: TGTGCCAGCAGCTGGGGACAGGGCGGACAGCCCCAGCATTTT. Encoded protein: CASSWGQGGQPQHF. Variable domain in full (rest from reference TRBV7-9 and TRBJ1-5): DTGVSQNPRHKITKRGQNVTFRCDPISEHNRLYWYRQTLGQGPEFLTYFQNEAQLEKSRLLSDRFSAERPKGSFSTLEIQRTEQGDSAMYLCASSWGQGGQPQHFGDGTRLSIL.

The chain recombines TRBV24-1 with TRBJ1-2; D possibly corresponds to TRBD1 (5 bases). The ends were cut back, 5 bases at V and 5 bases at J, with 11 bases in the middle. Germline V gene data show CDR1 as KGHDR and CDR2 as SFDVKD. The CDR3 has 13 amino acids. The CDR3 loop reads CATSAGRDYGYTF. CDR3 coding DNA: TGTGCCACCAGTGCGGGCAGGGATTATGGCTACACCTTC.

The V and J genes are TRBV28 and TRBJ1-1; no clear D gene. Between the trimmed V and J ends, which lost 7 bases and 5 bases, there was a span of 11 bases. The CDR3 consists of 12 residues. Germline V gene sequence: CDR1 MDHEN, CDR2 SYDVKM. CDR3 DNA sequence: TGTGCCAGCATTTCGACAAGGACTGAAGCTTTCTTT. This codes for CASISTRTEAFF.

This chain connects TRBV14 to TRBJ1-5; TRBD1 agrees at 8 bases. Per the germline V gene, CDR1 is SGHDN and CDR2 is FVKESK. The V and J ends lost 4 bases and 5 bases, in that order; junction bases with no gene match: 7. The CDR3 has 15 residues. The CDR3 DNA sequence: TGTGCCAGCAGCCCAGGACAGGGATGGGATCAGCCCCAGCATTTT. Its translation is CASSPGQGWDQPQHF. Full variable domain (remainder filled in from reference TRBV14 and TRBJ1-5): EAGVTQFPSHSVIEKGQTVTLRCDPISGHDNLYWYRRVMGKEIKFLLHFVKESKQDESGMPNNRFLAERTGGTYSTLKVQPAELEDSGVYFCASSPGQGWDQPQHFGDGTRLSIL.

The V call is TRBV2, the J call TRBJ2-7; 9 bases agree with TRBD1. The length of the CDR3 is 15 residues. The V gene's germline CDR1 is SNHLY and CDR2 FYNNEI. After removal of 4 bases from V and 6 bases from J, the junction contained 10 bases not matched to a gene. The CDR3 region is CASSVSLDRGSEQYF. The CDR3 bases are TGTGCCAGCAGTGTTTCTCTGGACAGGGGATCCGAGCAGTACTTC.

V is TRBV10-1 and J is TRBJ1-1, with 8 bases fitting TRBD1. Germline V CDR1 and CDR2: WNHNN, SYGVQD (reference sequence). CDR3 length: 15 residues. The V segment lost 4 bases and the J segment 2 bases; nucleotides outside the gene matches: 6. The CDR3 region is CASSAAGQGNTEAFF. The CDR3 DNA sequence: TGCGCCAGCAGTGCCGCCGGACAGGGAAACACTGAAGCTTTCTTT.

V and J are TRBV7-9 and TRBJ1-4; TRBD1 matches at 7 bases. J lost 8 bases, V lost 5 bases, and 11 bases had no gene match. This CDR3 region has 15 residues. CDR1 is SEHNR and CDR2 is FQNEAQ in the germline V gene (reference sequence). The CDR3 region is CASSEVHRGREKLFF. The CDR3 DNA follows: TGTGCCAGCAGCGAGGTGCACAGGGGAAGGGAAAAACTGTTTTTT.

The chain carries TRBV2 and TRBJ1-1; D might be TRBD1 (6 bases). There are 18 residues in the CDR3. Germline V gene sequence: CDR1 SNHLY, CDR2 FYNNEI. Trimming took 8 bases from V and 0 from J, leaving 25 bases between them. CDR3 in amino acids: CASGKNSPGHKMNTEAFF. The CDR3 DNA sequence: TGTGCCAGCGGAAAGAACTCCCCGGGACACAAGATGAACACTGAAGCTTTCTTT.

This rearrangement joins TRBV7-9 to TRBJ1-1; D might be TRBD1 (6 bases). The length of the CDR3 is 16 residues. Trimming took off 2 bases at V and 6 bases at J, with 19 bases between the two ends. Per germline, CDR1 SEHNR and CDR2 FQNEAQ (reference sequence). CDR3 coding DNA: TGTGCCAGCAGCTTAAGGCCTGGGAGGGGGGACGCTGAAGCTTTCTTT. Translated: CASSLRPGRGDAEAFF.

The CDR3 nucleotides read TGCGCCAGCTCCTCGGCGGGGCAGAGAGATACGCAGTATTTT. Translated: CASSSAGQRDTQYF. The genes are TRBV5-1 and TRBJ2-3, with D possibly being TRBD2 (6 bases). This CDR3 is 14 amino acids long. Germline V CDR1 and CDR2: SGHRS, YFSETQ. Trimming cost V 7 bases and J 5 bases, with 17 bases left between them.

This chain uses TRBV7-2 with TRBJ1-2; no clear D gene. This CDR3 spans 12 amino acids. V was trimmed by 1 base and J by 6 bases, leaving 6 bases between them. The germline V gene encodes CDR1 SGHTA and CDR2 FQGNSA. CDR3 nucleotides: TGTGCCAGCAGCTTAGACAATCATGGCTACACCTTC. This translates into CASSLDNHGYTF.

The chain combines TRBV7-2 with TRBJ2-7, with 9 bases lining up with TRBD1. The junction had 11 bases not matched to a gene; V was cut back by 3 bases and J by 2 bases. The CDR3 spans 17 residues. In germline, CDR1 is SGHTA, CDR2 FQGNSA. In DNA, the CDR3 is TGTGCCAGCAGCTTTTTGGTGACCGGGACAGGGACCTACGAGCAGTACTTC. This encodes CASSFLVTGTGTYEQYF.

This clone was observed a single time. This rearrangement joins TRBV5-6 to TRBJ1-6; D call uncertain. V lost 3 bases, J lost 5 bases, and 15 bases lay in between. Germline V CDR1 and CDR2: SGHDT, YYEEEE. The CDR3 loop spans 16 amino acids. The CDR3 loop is CASSYAGRTDNSPLHF. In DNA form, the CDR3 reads TGTGCCAGCAGCTACGCCGGACGGACTGATAATTCACCCCTCCACTTT.

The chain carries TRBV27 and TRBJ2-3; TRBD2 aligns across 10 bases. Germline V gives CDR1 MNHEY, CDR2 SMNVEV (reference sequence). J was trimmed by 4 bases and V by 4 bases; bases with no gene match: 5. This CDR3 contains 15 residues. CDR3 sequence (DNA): TGTGCCAGCAGTTCAACTAGCGGGGTCTCAGATACGCAGTATTTT. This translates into CASSSTSGVSDTQYF.

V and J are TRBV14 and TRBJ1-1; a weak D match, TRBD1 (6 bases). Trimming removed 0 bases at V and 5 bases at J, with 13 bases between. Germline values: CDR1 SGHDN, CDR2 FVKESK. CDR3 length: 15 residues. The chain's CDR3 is CASSQDTRGGTEAFF. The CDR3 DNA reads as TGTGCCAGCAGCCAAGATACAAGGGGGGGGACTGAAGCTTTCTTT.

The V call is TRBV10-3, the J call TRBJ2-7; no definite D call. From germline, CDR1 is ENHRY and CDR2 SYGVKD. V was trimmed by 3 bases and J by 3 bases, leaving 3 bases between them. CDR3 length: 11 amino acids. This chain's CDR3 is CAISDSYEQYF. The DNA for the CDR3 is TGTGCCATCAGTGACAGCTACGAGCAGTACTTC.

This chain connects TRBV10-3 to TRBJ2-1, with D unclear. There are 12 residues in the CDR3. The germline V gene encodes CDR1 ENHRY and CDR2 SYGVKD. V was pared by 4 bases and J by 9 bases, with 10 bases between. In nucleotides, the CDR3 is TGTGCCATCAGTGTGGAGACTGGTGAGCAGTTCTTC. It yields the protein CAISVETGEQFF.